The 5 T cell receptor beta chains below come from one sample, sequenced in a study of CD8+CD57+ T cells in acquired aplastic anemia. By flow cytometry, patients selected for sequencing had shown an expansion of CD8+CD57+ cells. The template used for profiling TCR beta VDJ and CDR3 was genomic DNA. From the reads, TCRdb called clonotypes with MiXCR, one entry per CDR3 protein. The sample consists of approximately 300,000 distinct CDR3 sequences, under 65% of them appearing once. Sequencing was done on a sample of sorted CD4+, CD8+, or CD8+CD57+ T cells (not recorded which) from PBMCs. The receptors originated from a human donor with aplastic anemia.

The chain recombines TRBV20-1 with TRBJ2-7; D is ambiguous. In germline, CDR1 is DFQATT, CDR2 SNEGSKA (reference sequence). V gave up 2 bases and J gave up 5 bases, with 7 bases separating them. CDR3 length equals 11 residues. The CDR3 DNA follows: TGCAGTGCTAGATTAGGAAACGAGCAGTACTTC. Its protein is CSARLGNEQYF.

CDR3 amino acids: CASSMGVWAEAFF. For the CDR3, the DNA is TGTGCCAGTAGTATGGGGGTGTGGGCTGAAGCTTTCTTT. The rearrangement joins TRBV19 to TRBJ1-1; possibly TRBD1 for D (5 bases). From germline, CDR1 is LNHDA and CDR2 SQIVND (reference sequence). The CDR3 covers 13 residues. Trimming removed 3 bases at V and 6 bases at J, with 11 bases between.

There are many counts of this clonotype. The CDR3 nucleotides read TGTGCCAGCAGCCAAGGATATGAGCAGTTCTTC. This codes for CASSQGYEQFF. The chain couples TRBV3-1 to TRBJ2-1; D remains unclear. CDR1 and CDR2 from the germline V gene are LGHDT and YNNKEL (reference sequence). Trimming cost V 1 base and J 8 bases, with 3 bases left between them. The CDR3 sequence is 11 residues long.

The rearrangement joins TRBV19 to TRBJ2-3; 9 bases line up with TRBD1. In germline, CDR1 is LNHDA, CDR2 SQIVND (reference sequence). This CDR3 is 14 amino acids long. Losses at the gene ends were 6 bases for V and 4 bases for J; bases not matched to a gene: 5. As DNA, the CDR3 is TGTGCCAGTAGGAAGACAGGGGGGGCAGATACGCAGTATTTT. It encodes CASRKTGGADTQYF. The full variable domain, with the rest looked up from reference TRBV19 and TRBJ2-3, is DGGITQSPKYLFRKEGQNVTLSCEQNLNHDAMYWYRQDPGQGLRLIYYSQIVNDFQKGDIAEGYSVSREKKESFPLTVTSAQKNPTAFYLCASRKTGGADTQYFGPGTRLTVL.

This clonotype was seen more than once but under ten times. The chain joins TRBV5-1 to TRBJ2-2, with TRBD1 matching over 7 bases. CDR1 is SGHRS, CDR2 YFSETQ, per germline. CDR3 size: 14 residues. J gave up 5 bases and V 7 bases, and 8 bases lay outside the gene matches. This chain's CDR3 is CASATGASTGELFF. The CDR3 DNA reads TGCGCCAGCGCTACAGGGGCGAGTACCGGGGAGCTGTTTTTT.